This T cell receptor beta chain was sequenced for a study of human T cells and chemical hapten exposure. Sample time point: patch test 2, 6 weeks after DPC sensitization. This sample's treatment: therapeutic diphenylcyclopropenone sensitization with weekly scalp DPC. Donors, patients with alopecia ranging from 18 to 70 years old and judged suitable for DPC, provided samples. Germline V gene lookup returns CDR1 SQVTM and CDR2 ANQGSEA. V was clipped by 2 bases and J by 3 bases, with 15 bases between them. The CDR3 is 15 residues long. TCRdb analysed the RACE reads with MiXCR anew, one entry per CDR3 protein. In the table there are approximately 96,000 distinct CDR3 sequences, 9.3% of which are singletons.

The material sequenced was whole blood, taken in connection with sensitization to the hapten diphenylcyclopropenone (DPC). The source of this sequence is a woman in her forties with alopecia areata. Some clones in this sample may be carry-over from other donors' samples. The chain couples TRBV29-1 to TRBJ2-3, with a tentative D call TRBD2 (5 bases). DNA of the CDR3: TGCAGCGTTGAAAAGGCTAGTCTAGCAACAGATACGCAGTATTTT. Translating it yields CSVEKASLATDTQYF.